A single sample gave rise to the 27 T cell receptor beta chains below, sequenced in a study of graft-versus-host responses after intestinal transplantation. Sequenced by immunoSEQ multiplex PCR; TCRdb stores in-frame clones only, minus some. The sample has nearly 15,000 clones; around three fifths are singletons. Lamina propria and intraepithelial lymphocytes were released by processing graft tissue. The sample in question was ileum tissue, obtained 524 days after transplant. These receptor sequences come from a human patient who received an intestinal transplant, so some T cells may come from the graft donor.

This chain joins TRBV7-2 and TRBJ1-1; TRBD1 matches at 7 bases. V shed 6 bases, J shed 1 base, and the junction held 2 bases outside the gene matches. From germline, CDR1 is SGHTA and CDR2 FQGNSA. This CDR3 comprises 13 residues. The CDR3 is CASRRDRNTEAFF. CDR3 bases: TGTGCCAGCAGGCGGGACAGGAACACTGAAGCTTTCTTT. The full variable domain, rest sourced from reference TRBV7-2 and TRBJ1-1, is GAGVSQSPSNKVTEKGKDVELRCDPISGHTALYWYRQSLGQGLEFLIYFQGNSAPDKSGLPSDRFSAERTGGSVSTLTIQRTQQEDSAVYLCASRRDRNTEAFFGQGTRLTVV.

This chain joins TRBV30 and TRBJ1-2; 9 nucleotides line up with TRBD1. The CDR3 sequence is 13 residues long. V gave up 2 bases and J gave up 5 bases; unmatched junction bases: 3. CDR1 and CDR2 from the germline V gene are GTSNPN and SVGIG (reference sequence). DNA of the CDR3: TGTGCCTGGAGTAGGGGACAGGGATATGGCTACACCTTC. It specifies CAWSRGQGYGYTF. Combining the CDR3 with reference TRBV30 and TRBJ1-2 gives the whole variable domain SQTIHQWPATLVQPVGSPLSLECTVEGTSNPNLYWYRQAAGRGLQLLFYSVGIGQISSEVPQNLSASRPQDRQFILSSKKLLLSDSGFYLCAWSRGQGYGYTFGSGTRLTVV.

The CDR3 DNA sequence: TGTGCCAGCAGACTACAGGGTTACGAGCAGTACTTC. As protein: CASRLQGYEQYF. V and J are TRBV7-2 and TRBJ2-7; the D gene is possibly TRBD1 (6 bases). CDR1 and CDR2 (germline): SGHTA, FQGNSA. The CDR3 runs 12 residues. The ends were cut back, 6 bases at V and 4 bases at J, with 10 bases in the middle.

The chain is built from TRBV29-1 and TRBJ1-5; D unresolved. Germline-derived CDR1 and CDR2 are SQVTM and ANQGSEA. The CDR3 spans 13 residues. Trimming left V 4 bases short and J 0 bases short, with 7 bases between. The CDR3 sequence is CSVVNNSNQPQHF. DNA for the CDR3: TGCAGCGTTGTCAACAATAGCAATCAGCCCCAGCATTTT.

The genes are TRBV6-5 and TRBJ2-3; 8 bases map to TRBD2. V gave up 3 bases and J gave up 6 bases; unmatched junction bases: 8. The CDR3 has 15 amino acids. CDR1 and CDR2 from the germline V gene are MNHEY and SVGAGI. The CDR3 region has the DNA TGTGCCAGCAGTTATCTAGCGGGCACAAGGGATACGCAGTATTTT. This encodes CASSYLAGTRDTQYF.

This clone was seen more than once but under ten times. The V call is TRBV6-1, the J call TRBJ1-1, with TRBD1 matching over 8 bases. The CDR3 consists of 14 residues. Trimming at V came to 7 bases and at J to 2 bases, leaving 6 bases not matched to a gene. Looked up from germline, CDR1 is MNHNS and CDR2 is SASEGT. The CDR3 loop reads CASTKDRVNTEAFF. Here the CDR3 DNA reads TGTGCCAGCACTAAGGACAGGGTTAACACTGAAGCTTTCTTT.

This rearrangement joins TRBV7-2 to TRBJ2-3; D remains unclear. The germline V gene has CDR1 SGHTA and CDR2 FQGNSA. The CDR3 loop spans 15 amino acids. Trimming cost V 3 bases and J 0 bases, with 10 bases left between them. DNA for the CDR3: TGTGCCAGCAGCTTGAGCAGGTCTAGCACAGATACGCAGTATTTT. Translating it yields CASSLSRSSTDTQYF. Filled out from reference TRBV7-2 and TRBJ2-3, the complete variable domain reads GAGVSQSPSNKVTEKGKDVELRCDPISGHTALYWYRQSLGQGLEFLIYFQGNSAPDKSGLPSDRFSAERTGGSVSTLTIQRTQQEDSAVYLCASSLSRSSTDTQYFGPGTRLTVL.

This clone was counted a single time. V gene TRBV10-3 combines with J gene TRBJ2-1; 8 bases are a match to TRBD1. The V and J ends lost 4 bases and 9 bases, in that order; junction bases with no gene match: 11. Germline V gene sequence: CDR1 ENHRY, CDR2 SYGVKD. This CDR3 has 15 amino acids. CDR3 nucleotides: TGTGCCATCAGTGGTACGGGGACAGGAAGGGGTGAGCAGTTCTTC. Amino acids: CAISGTGTGRGEQFF.

The rearrangement links TRBV30 to TRBJ2-5; 15 bases map to TRBD2. The CDR3 covers 14 residues. J gave up 5 bases and V 5 bases, and 3 bases lay outside the gene matches. The V gene's germline CDR1 is GTSNPN and CDR2 SVGIG (reference sequence). The CDR3 region is CAWGLAGGMETQYF. CDR3 DNA: TGTGCCTGGGGACTAGCGGGGGGGATGGAGACCCAGTACTTC. The full variable domain, its missing parts supplied by reference TRBV30 and TRBJ2-5, is SQTIHQWPATLVQPVGSPLSLECTVEGTSNPNLYWYRQAAGRGLQLLFYSVGIGQISSEVPQNLSASRPQDRQFILSSKKLLLSDSGFYLCAWGLAGGMETQYFGPGTRLLVL.

The chain recombines TRBV20-1 with TRBJ1-4; D gene unclear. Per the germline V gene, CDR1 is DFQATT and CDR2 is SNEGSKA (reference sequence). This CDR3 spans 11 amino acids. Trimming removed 1 base from V and 6 bases from J, with 3 bases in between. This CDR3 is CSARVDEKLFF. The DNA for the CDR3 is TGCAGTGCTAGAGTCGATGAAAAACTGTTTTTT.

This clone appeared once. The rearrangement joins TRBV4-3 to TRBJ2-7; D unresolved. The CDR3 spans 14 residues. Germline values: CDR1 LGHNA, CDR2 YSLEER. Between the trimmed V and J ends, which lost 1 base and 0 bases, there was a span of 7 bases. CDR3 protein: CASSQGLNSYEQYF. CDR3 sequence (DNA): TGCGCCAGCAGCCAAGGACTGAACTCCTACGAGCAGTACTTC.

The genes are TRBV30 and TRBJ1-4; D gene unclear. Trimming stripped 0 bases from V and 8 bases from J, with 7 bases between. The CDR3 runs to 12 residues. CDR1 is GTSNPN, CDR2 SVGIG, per germline (reference sequence). The CDR3 protein is CAWSVEGEKLFF. The DNA of the CDR3 is TGTGCCTGGAGTGTAGAGGGCGAAAAACTGTTTTTT.

The chain employs TRBV6-5 and TRBJ1-6, with D possibly being TRBD1 (5 bases). The CDR3 loop spans 15 amino acids. Germline-derived CDR1 and CDR2 are MNHEY and SVGAGI. V gave up 7 bases and J gave up 5 bases, with 15 bases separating them. CDR3 bases: TGTGCCAGCACCGTTGCGGGGGGGAATAATTCACCCCTCCACTTT. It encodes CASTVAGGNNSPLHF.

The chain uses TRBV19 and TRBJ1-5; 11 bases are shared with TRBD1. The V segment lost 1 base and the J segment 6 bases; nucleotides outside the gene matches: 2. The CDR3 totals 15 residues. CDR1 LNHDA and CDR2 SQIVND come from the germline V gene (reference sequence). Here the CDR3 reads CASSIGTGGGQPQHF. Written as DNA, the CDR3 is TGTGCCAGTAGTATAGGGACAGGGGGCGGTCAGCCCCAGCATTTT.

The V gene is TRBV5-1, the J gene TRBJ1-6; TRBD1 might be the D (6 bases). V was pared by 0 bases and J by 2 bases, with 9 bases between. The germline V gene has CDR1 SGHRS and CDR2 YFSETQ. The CDR3 extends over 16 amino acids. The CDR3, as DNA: TGCGCCAGCAGCTTGGCAGGGACAACCTATAATTCACCCCTCCACTTT. This encodes CASSLAGTTYNSPLHF.

CDR3 sequence: CAIRESGANVLTF. CDR3 nucleotide sequence: TGTGCCATCAGGGAGTCTGGGGCCAACGTCCTGACTTTC. The chain combines TRBV27 with TRBJ2-6; the D gene could be TRBD1 or TRBD2 (5 bases each). Trimming left V 10 bases short and J 1 base short, with 8 bases between. This CDR3 is 13 amino acids long. From germline, CDR1 is MNHEY and CDR2 SMNVEV (reference sequence).

This clone was seen a few times. This chain connects TRBV15 to TRBJ2-1, with D tentatively TRBD1 (6 bases). Germline V gives CDR1 LNHNV, CDR2 YYDKDF (reference sequence). V gave up 2 bases and J gave up 9 bases, with 23 bases separating them. The CDR3 has 17 residues. In DNA form, the CDR3 reads TGTGCCACCAGCAGACTGACGCCGGGACGCCGAGGGGGTGAGCAGTTCTTC. Translation gives CATSRLTPGRRGGEQFF.

The V call is TRBV6-6, the J call TRBJ1-1; weak D call: TRBD1 (6 bases). The CDR3 consists of 14 residues. Germline V gene lookup returns CDR1 MNHNY and CDR2 SVGAGI (reference sequence). V gave up 1 base and J gave up 3 bases, with 9 bases separating them. CDR3 DNA: TGTGCCAGCAGTTACTTGGACAGTGACACTGAAGCTTTCTTT. Translating gives CASSYLDSDTEAFF.

This chain joins TRBV10-2 and TRBJ2-3; possible D gene TRBD1, 6 bases. The V gene's germline CDR1 is WSHSY and CDR2 SAAADI. Trimming cost V 5 bases and J 4 bases, with 16 bases left between them. The length of the CDR3 is 15 residues. CDR3 sequence reads: CASSFSQGRADTQYF. In nucleotides, the CDR3 is TGCGCCAGCAGTTTTTCACAGGGCAGGGCAGATACGCAGTATTTT.

The chain is built from TRBV6-5 and TRBJ2-2, with 11 bases matching TRBD2. V lost 8 bases and J lost 3; bases outside the gene matches: 5. CDR3 size: 15 residues. Germline CDR1 reads MNHEY; CDR2 reads SVGAGI. CDR3 region: CASPVLAGDTGELFF. The CDR3 DNA reads as TGTGCCAGCCCCGTACTAGCGGGGGACACCGGGGAGCTGTTTTTT.

Only a few counts were recorded for this clone. A junction end diverges from the germline sequence, so it may reflect a read error. The genes are TRBV4-3 and TRBJ2-3; TRBD1 matches 8 bases. Per the germline V gene, CDR1 is LGHNA and CDR2 is YSLEER. The length of the CDR3 is 15 residues. The CDR3 coding sequence is TGCGCCAGCAGCCAAGATAGAACGGGGACAGGTACGCAGTATTTT. This gives the protein CASSQDRTGTGTQYF.

The chain joins TRBV27 to TRBJ1-2, with TRBD1 identical over 8 bases. CDR3 length: 16 residues. Germline trimming cut 0 bases from V and 4 bases from J; bases unmatched to any gene: 7. Germline V lookup: CDR1 MNHEY, CDR2 SMNVEV (reference sequence). The CDR3 here is CASSLSPGGGSYGYTF. The DNA for the CDR3 is TGTGCCAGCAGTTTATCGCCAGGGGGCGGTAGCTATGGCTACACCTTC.

The chain joins TRBV6-1 to TRBJ1-2; 7 nucleotides agree with TRBD1. CDR1 and CDR2 (germline): MNHNS, SASEGT. The CDR3 consists of 15 residues. Trimming took 6 bases from V and 5 from J; bases not matched to a gene: 12. The CDR3: CASSPTRAGGYGYTF. CDR3 in DNA: TGTGCCAGCAGCCCCACTAGAGCAGGGGGGTATGGCTACACCTTC.

This chain connects TRBV4-3 to TRBJ2-3; TRBD1 aligns across 7 bases. Trimming cost V 4 bases and J 2 bases; bases outside gene matches: 15. From germline, CDR1 is LGHNA and CDR2 YSLEER. The CDR3 totals 18 residues. The CDR3 nucleotides are TGCGCCAGCAGCCGAATTCCCCCGGTGACAGGGTTCACAGATACGCAGTATTTT. It specifies CASSRIPPVTGFTDTQYF.

This chain connects TRBV19 to TRBJ2-7; D perhaps matches TRBD1 (6 bases). CDR1 and CDR2 (germline): LNHDA, SQIVND (reference sequence). V was trimmed by 4 bases and J by 3 bases, leaving 10 bases between them. The CDR3 is made up of 13 amino acids. This CDR3 reads CASSNRDDYEQYF. CDR3 in DNA: TGTGCCAGTAGTAACAGGGACGACTACGAGCAGTACTTC.

This sequence joins TRBV30 and TRBJ1-1, with TRBD1 matching over 10 bases. Per germline, CDR1 GTSNPN and CDR2 SVGIG (reference sequence). V was clipped by 0 bases and J by 3 bases; unmatched bases: 4. The CDR3 totals 15 residues. In nucleotides, the CDR3 is TGTGCCTGGAGTGTATGGGGGACAGGGGACACTGAAGCTTTCTTT. As protein: CAWSVWGTGDTEAFF.

This chain uses TRBV4-3 with TRBJ1-1, with D unclear. V lost 0 bases and J 9 bases, leaving 8 bases between the germline ends. The CDR3 is 12 residues long. Germline CDR1 and CDR2: LGHNA and YSLEER. CDR3 region: CASSQDGEKAFF. The CDR3, as DNA: TGCGCCAGCAGCCAAGATGGAGAAAAAGCTTTCTTT.